The 20 T cell receptor beta chains reported below all come from one sample, sequenced in a study of OX40 agonist ivuxolimab in advanced cancers. Method: immunoSEQ multiplex PCR; TCRdb's copy keeps in-frame clones and lacks some. The table lists over 60,000 clones, 85% of them singletons. Source: CD4+ or CD8+ T cells sorted from blood, taken in a trial of the OX40 agonist ivuxolimab. These TCRs come from an adult with an advanced solid tumor such as melanoma, head and neck, liver or kidney cancer.

The V call is TRBV9, the J call TRBJ2-5, with 8 nucleotides matching TRBD2. The V and J ends lost 0 bases and 4 bases, in that order; junction bases with no gene match: 2. Germline CDR1 SGDLS, CDR2 YYNGEE. This CDR3 spans 14 amino acids. This CDR3 reads CASSVGGLGETQYF. For the CDR3, the DNA is TGTGCCAGCAGCGTAGGGGGACTAGGAGAGACCCAGTACTTC.

The CDR3 region is CASSYGTVNTGELFF. CDR3 coding DNA: TGTGCCAGCAGCTACGGGACGGTGAACACCGGGGAGCTGTTTTTT. The J gene is TRBJ2-2, the V gene TRBV11-2, with D perhaps matching TRBD1 or TRBD2 (5 bases each). CDR1 is SGHAT, CDR2 FQNNGV, per germline. This CDR3 is built from 15 residues. The ends were cut back, 4 bases at V and 1 base at J, with 10 bases in the middle.

The CDR3 reads CASHQGQSTGELFF. In DNA, the CDR3 is TGCGCCAGCCACCAGGGGCAAAGCACCGGGGAGCTGTTTTTT. The chain recombines TRBV5-1 with TRBJ2-2; a weak D match, TRBD1 (6 bases). The germline V gene has CDR1 SGHRS and CDR2 YFSETQ. This CDR3 is built from 14 residues. V was trimmed by 7 bases and J by 4 bases, leaving 14 bases between them.

The J gene is TRBJ2-6, the V gene TRBV11-2, with no clear D. Trimming took 7 bases from V and 1 from J, leaving 17 bases between them. Germline assignment: CDR1 SGHAT and CDR2 FQNNGV. This CDR3 comprises 17 residues. The CDR3 protein is CASTSWARPSGANVLTF. CDR3 coding DNA: TGTGCCAGCACCTCATGGGCCCGGCCATCTGGGGCCAACGTCCTGACTTTC.

The rearrangement joins TRBV18 to TRBJ1-2; no clear D. Germline V lookup: CDR1 KGHSH, CDR2 LQKENI. This CDR3 comprises 13 residues. V lost 4 bases and J 5 bases, leaving 11 bases between the germline ends. CDR3 residues: CASSQRELYGYTF. CDR3 in DNA: TGTGCCAGCTCACAAAGGGAGCTTTATGGCTACACCTTC.

V usage is TRBV7-3 and J usage is TRBJ2-2; D not certain. The CDR3 covers 14 residues. Trimming took 6 bases from V and 3 from J, leaving 11 bases between them. Germline values: CDR1 SGHTA, CDR2 FQGTGA. The DNA of the CDR3 is TGTGCCAGCAGACGGGTGGTAGACACCGGGGAGCTGTTTTTT. It is translated as CASRRVVDTGELFF.

The V and J genes are TRBV5-1 and TRBJ2-6, with 9 bases lining up with TRBD2. This CDR3 spans 17 amino acids. The germline V gene has CDR1 SGHRS and CDR2 YFSETQ. V lost 4 bases, J lost 0 bases, and 5 bases stayed unmatched. CDR3 region: CASSALAGSSGANVLTF. CDR3 sequence (DNA): TGCGCCAGCAGCGCCCTAGCGGGATCCTCTGGGGCCAACGTCCTGACTTTC.

The chain couples TRBV6-4 to TRBJ1-1, with 8 bases lining up with TRBD1. The junction had 4 bases not matched to a gene; V was cut back by 6 bases and J by 1 base. The germline CDR1 and CDR2 sequences are MRHNA and SNTAGT. The length of the CDR3 is 14 residues. The CDR3 is CASRPGQANTEAFF. The CDR3 bases are TGTGCCAGCAGGCCGGGACAGGCGAACACTGAAGCTTTCTTT.

This rearrangement joins TRBV5-6 to TRBJ2-5; maybe TRBD2 (6 bases). V lost 2 bases and J lost 0, with 17 bases in between. The CDR3 covers 17 residues. Germline-derived CDR1 and CDR2 are SGHDT and YYEEEE. CDR3 sequence reads: CASSFGLSGGNQETQYF. The DNA for the CDR3 is TGTGCCAGCAGCTTTGGCTTGAGCGGAGGGAACCAAGAGACCCAGTACTTC.

The gene calls are TRBV5-1 and TRBJ1-1; a possible D gene is TRBD1 (5 bases). The CDR3 extends over 14 amino acids. V shed 0 bases and J shed 4 bases, with 10 bases lying between them. From germline, CDR1 is SGHRS and CDR2 YFSETQ. Written as DNA, the CDR3 is TGCGCCAGCAGCTTGGATGGGGCGGTCACTGAAGCTTTCTTT. Encoded protein: CASSLDGAVTEAFF.

This chain joins TRBV19 and TRBJ2-1, with TRBD1 matching 8 bases. The CDR3 contains 13 residues. Germline CDR1 is LNHDA and CDR2 is SQIVND (reference sequence). The V segment lost 8 bases and the J segment 9 bases; nucleotides outside the gene matches: 9. CDR3 coding DNA: TGTGCCAGTGGACAGGGCGCGGATCGTGAGCAGTTCTTC. This gives the protein CASGQGADREQFF.

This clone was observed a few times. The chain carries TRBV5-1 and TRBJ1-1, with D unclear. V lost 0 bases, J lost 1 base, and 7 bases lay in between. Germline-derived CDR1 and CDR2 are SGHRS and YFSETQ. The CDR3 loop spans 14 amino acids. The CDR3, as DNA: TGCGCCAGCAGCTTGGCCTCAGGGAACACTGAAGCTTTCTTT. It codes for CASSLASGNTEAFF.

The chain couples TRBV7-6 to TRBJ1-1, with D unresolved. Trimming removed 2 bases from V and 4 bases from J, with 8 bases in between. This CDR3 has 13 residues. Germline lookup yields CDR1 SGHVS and CDR2 FNYEAQ. CDR3 residues: CASSLLKGTEAFF. CDR3 in DNA: TGTGCCAGCAGCTTACTGAAGGGCACTGAAGCTTTCTTT.

The V gene is TRBV5-3, the J gene TRBJ1-1; no clear D. TRBV5-3 falls under the ORF class, with uncertain function. CDR3 length equals 11 residues. Between the trimmed V and J ends, which lost 4 bases and 8 bases, there was a span of 9 bases. CDR3 bases: TGTGCCAGAAGCCTTACGATCGAAGCTTTCTTT. It codes for CARSLTIEAFF.

This chain links TRBV5-1 with TRBJ2-1; tentative D call: TRBD2 (6 bases). CDR1 SGHRS and CDR2 YFSETQ come from the germline V gene. V was shortened by 6 bases and J by 7 bases, with 11 bases between the two germline ends. CDR3 length equals 12 residues. The CDR3 DNA sequence: TGCGCCAGCAACTCAGGGAGGAATGAGCAGTTCTTC. Its protein product is CASNSGRNEQFF.

The V and J genes are TRBV2 and TRBJ2-2; the D gene is possibly TRBD2 (6 bases). This CDR3 comprises 15 residues. From germline, CDR1 is SNHLY and CDR2 FYNNEI. The V end lost 1 base, the J end lost 5 bases, and 11 bases lay between the germline ends. CDR3 sequence reads: CASSEGLGNTGELFF. For the CDR3, the DNA is TGTGCCAGCAGTGAAGGACTAGGAAATACCGGGGAGCTGTTTTTT.

The chain combines TRBV9 with TRBJ1-1; TRBD1 matches at 8 bases. Germline-derived CDR1 and CDR2 are SGDLS and YYNGEE. This CDR3 region has 15 residues. Losses at the gene ends were 3 bases for V and 2 bases for J; bases not matched to a gene: 6. The CDR3 loop is CASSARDRPNTEAFF. CDR3 sequence (DNA): TGTGCCAGCAGCGCCCGGGACAGGCCCAACACTGAAGCTTTCTTT.

The V gene is TRBV7-3, the J gene TRBJ1-1, with D uncertain. The CDR3 spans 14 residues. V was trimmed by 3 bases and J by 4 bases, leaving 12 bases between them. Germline CDR1 and CDR2: SGHTA and FQGTGA. The CDR3 protein is CASSLGGFLTEAFF. DNA for the CDR3: TGTGCCAGCAGCTTGGGAGGGTTCCTCACTGAAGCTTTCTTT. Variable domain in full (rest from reference TRBV7-3 and TRBJ1-1): GAGVSQTPSNKVTEKGKYVELRCDPISGHTALYWYRQSLGQGPEFLIYFQGTGAADDSGLPNDRFFAVRPEGSVSTLKIQRTERGDSAVYLCASSLGGFLTEAFFGQGTRLTVV.

On this clone itself: At one boundary the junction diverges from the germline segment, which might be a read error. This chain connects TRBV7-6 to TRBJ2-1; D gene uncertain. CDR3 length: 13 residues. Per the germline V gene, CDR1 is SGHVS and CDR2 is FNYEAQ. Here the CDR3 reads CASNLNRDNEQFF. CDR3 DNA sequence: TGTGCCAGCAACTTAAACAGAGACAATGAGCAGTTCTTC.

The rearrangement links TRBV28 to TRBJ2-7, with 7 bases matching TRBD2. Germline V lookup: CDR1 MDHEN, CDR2 SYDVKM. The junction had 6 bases not matched to a gene; V was cut back by 3 bases and J by 4 bases. This CDR3 is built from 14 residues. CDR3 region: CASSLSQGGYEQYF. CDR3 nucleotide sequence: TGTGCCAGCAGTTTGAGTCAGGGAGGGTACGAGCAGTACTTC.